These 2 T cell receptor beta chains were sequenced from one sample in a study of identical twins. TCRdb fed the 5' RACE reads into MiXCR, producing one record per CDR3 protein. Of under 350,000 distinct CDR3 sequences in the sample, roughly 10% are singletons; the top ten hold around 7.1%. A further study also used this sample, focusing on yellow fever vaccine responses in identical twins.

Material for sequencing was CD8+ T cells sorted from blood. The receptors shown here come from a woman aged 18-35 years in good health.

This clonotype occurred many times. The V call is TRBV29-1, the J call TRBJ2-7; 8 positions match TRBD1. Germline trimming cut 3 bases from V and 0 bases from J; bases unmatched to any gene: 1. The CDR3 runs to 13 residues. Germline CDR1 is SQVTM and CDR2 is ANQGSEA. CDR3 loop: CSVEDRDSYEQYF. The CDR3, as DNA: TGCAGCGTTGAGGACAGGGACTCCTACGAGCAGTACTTC.

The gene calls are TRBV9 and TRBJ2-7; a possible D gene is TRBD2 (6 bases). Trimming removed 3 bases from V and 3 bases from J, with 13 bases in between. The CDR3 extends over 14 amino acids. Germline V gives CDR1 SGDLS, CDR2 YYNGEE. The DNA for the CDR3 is TGTGCCAGCAGCGCCCGGGACTCCGACTACGAGCAGTACTTC. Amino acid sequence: CASSARDSDYEQYF.